The rows below give T cell receptor beta chains drawn from one sample of a study of T cell responses to AZD1222 COVID-19 vaccine. TCRdb's table, derived via immunoSEQ multiplex PCR, lists solely in-frame clones and lacks some. The sample contains some 180,000 clones, 80% to 95% of which appear only once. The sample in question was peripheral blood, obtained 28 days after the second dose of the MenACWY control vaccine. These receptors all come from an adult who received the MenACWY meningococcal vaccine as a control. The CDR3 runs from the conserved cysteine through the conserved F or W. A D gene is named only where the DNA matches it firmly. Where a row states a size, it is once, few, many or the class of an expanded clone; other rows omit it.

v_call	d_call	j_call	clone_size	cdr3_aa	cdr3_nt
TRBV28	TRBD1	TRBJ1-5	once	CASRLGTGNQPQHF	TGTGCCAGCAGGCTTGGGACAGGCAATCAGCCCCAGCATTTT
TRBV10-3	TRBD1	TRBJ1-6	once	CAISEDRGRGSPLHF	TGTGCCATCAGTGAGGACAGGGGCCGAGGGTCACCCCTCCACTTT
TRBV6-5	.	TRBJ2-7	.	CASSYYSTYEQYF	TGTGCCAGCAGTTACTACAGCACCTACGAGCAGTACTTC
TRBV6-5	TRBD1	TRBJ1-1	.	CASSSRGQGAFF	TGTGCCAGCAGCTCCCGGGGACAGGGAGCTTTCTTT
TRBV6-5	.	TRBJ1-2	.	CASSYFRGTFGYTF	TGTGCCAGCAGTTACTTCAGGGGAACTTTTGGCTACACCTTC
TRBV30	.	TRBJ2-4	once	CAWSPGQSNIQYF	TGTGCCTGGAGCCCGGGTCAATCAAACATTCAGTACTTC
TRBV4-3	.	TRBJ1-1	few	CASSQGPGVNTEAFF	TGCGCCAGCAGCCAAGGTCCCGGGGTGAACACTGAAGCTTTCTTT
TRBV30	.	TRBJ1-3	.	CAWSYPGLGNTIYF	TGTGCCTGGAGTTATCCAGGGCTCGGAAACACCATATATTTT
TRBV6-5	.	TRBJ1-1	.	CASRGYTEAFF	TGTGCCAGCAGGGGGTACACTGAAGCTTTCTTT
TRBV9	.	TRBJ1-3	.	CASSVATGPDTIYF	TGTGCCAGCAGCGTAGCTACAGGGCCGGACACCATATATTTT